A selection of T cell receptor beta chains follows, all from one sample in a study of response to subunit inactivated influenza vaccine. In TCRdb, the RT-PCR reads were re-called with MiXCR into one record per CDR3 protein. The data contain about 240,000 distinct CDR3 sequences, 12% of them singletons. Material: non-naive T cells sorted from PBMCs, obtained roughly 15 days before vaccination. These TCRs come from a man in his forties or fifties who received an inactivated influenza vaccine. Both conserved end residues are part of each CDR3. A D gene is named only where the DNA matches it firmly. Clone size is shown for a subset of rows, as once, few, many or a class of expanded clone.

TRBD1,TRBJ1-5,-,TRBV6-5,CASSWVGGGNSNQPQHF,TGTGCCAGCAGTTGGGTAGGGGGCGGAAATAGCAATCAGCCCCAGCATTTT
TRBD1,TRBJ2-7,-,TRBV29-1,CSVATGEVYEQYF,TGCAGCGTGGCGACAGGGGAAGTCTACGAGCAGTACTTC
TRBD1,TRBJ2-5,few,TRBV6-5,CASSYQPQRAGGEETQYF,TGTGCCAGCAGTTACCAACCGCAGAGGGCAGGGGGCGAGGAGACCCAGTACTTC
TRBD2,TRBJ2-1,many,TRBV9,CASSRLAGGKYNEQFF,TGTGCCAGCAGCCGACTAGCGGGAGGCAAATACAATGAGCAGTTCTTC
-,TRBJ2-7,-,TRBV2,CASNLDSYEQYF,TGTGCCAGCAATCTGGACAGCTACGAGCAGTACTTC
TRBD2,TRBJ2-1,many,TRBV12-3/TRBV12-4,CASRRTSDYNEQFF,TGTGCCAGCAGAAGGACTAGCGACTACAATGAGCAGTTCTTC
TRBD1,TRBJ2-7,few,TRBV7-9,CASSTIRDRGFFEQYF,TGTGCCAGCAGCACTATCCGGGACAGGGGGTTTTTCGAGCAGTACTTC
-,TRBJ1-5,-,TRBV24-1,CATSDSKTGVNQPQHF,TGTGCCACCAGTGACTCTAAGACCGGCGTGAATCAGCCCCAGCATTTT
-,TRBJ2-2,-,TRBV28,CASGGGPRRTGELFF,TGTGCCAGCGGGGGGGGCCCACGTCGGACCGGGGAGCTGTTTTTT
-,TRBJ1-2,-,TRBV20-1,CSAAGIGYGYTF,TGCAGTGCGGCAGGGATTGGGTATGGCTACACCTTC
-,TRBJ2-7,many,TRBV15,CATSGTRGASGEQYF,TGTGCCACCAGCGGCACTCGGGGGGCCTCGGGAGAGCAGTACTTC
-,TRBJ1-2,few,TRBV6-2/TRBV6-3,CASSNQGYGYTF,TGTGCCAGCAGTAACCAGGGCTATGGCTACACCTTC